A single sample is the source of the 18 T cell receptor beta chains below, sequenced in a study of lung T cells in sarcoidosis with Löfgren's syndrome (dated by TCRdb to the late 2010s). The sample was run on an Illumina MiSeq. TCRdb reworked the public reads: Q25 trimming with fastp, MiXCR clone assembly, productive beta chains retained. All rows with the same CDR3 protein become a single entry with the most common DNA and genes. In all, the sample holds 50,000 to 65,000 distinct CDR3 sequences, and around 21% of those were seen once. The ten largest clones add up to about 2.2% of the sample. The sequenced sample consisted of CD4+ T cells from PBMCs. These receptors were obtained from a human donor with sarcoidosis (Löfgren's syndrome or another form), or a control subject (not recorded which).

This clonotype has at least ten counts. The gene calls are TRBV18 and TRBJ1-1, with D uncertain. V lost 5 bases and J lost 1, with 11 bases in between. The CDR3 has 14 amino acids. Germline CDR1 and CDR2: KGHSH and LQKENI. CDR3: CASSSAHQNTEAFF. CDR3 nucleotide sequence: TGTGCCAGCTCATCGGCACACCAGAACACTGAAGCTTTCTTT.

This clonotype has at least ten counts. The chain employs TRBV20-1 and TRBJ1-2, with D perhaps TRBD1 (5 bases). In germline, CDR1 is DFQATT, CDR2 SNEGSKA (reference sequence). CDR3 size: 12 residues. V dropped 6 bases and J dropped 7 bases, with 15 bases sitting between them. CDR3 protein: CSALKRGAGYTF. In DNA form, the CDR3 reads TGCAGTGCCCTAAAGAGGGGTGCTGGCTACACCTTC.

This clonotype was seen ten or more times. The rearrangement uses TRBV4-1 and TRBJ1-4; D is unclear. V dropped 1 base and J dropped 6 bases, with 12 bases sitting between them. Germline CDR1 reads MGHRA; CDR2 reads YSYEKL. CDR3 length: 15 amino acids. The CDR3 DNA follows: TGCGCCAGCAGCCAAGGGTCCTCCGACGATGAAAAACTGTTTTTT. Protein product: CASSQGSSDDEKLFF.

Details on this clonotype: A much larger clone differs by one base, so this may be a read error. The rearrangement joins TRBV24-1 to TRBJ2-3; tentatively, D is TRBD2 (5 bases). CDR1 is KGHDR and CDR2 is SFDVKD in the germline V gene. The ends were cut back, 5 bases at V and 7 bases at J, with 12 bases in the middle. This CDR3 contains 13 residues. This CDR3 reads CATSGQAGNTQYF. For the CDR3, the DNA is TGTGCCACCAGTGGGCAGGCGGGCAATACGCAGTATTTT.

This clonotype was counted ten times or more. This rearrangement joins TRBV5-4 to TRBJ1-1, with 7 positions matching TRBD1. The length of the CDR3 is 13 residues. Germline V gene data show CDR1 as SGHNT and CDR2 as YYREEE (reference sequence). J was trimmed by 7 bases and V by 6 bases; bases with no gene match: 9. The CDR3 sequence: CASTPGGTDEAFF. The CDR3, as DNA: TGTGCCAGCACCCCCGGGGGGACAGATGAAGCTTTCTTT.

This clonotype was detected ten times or more. V is TRBV10-3 and J is TRBJ2-1; D is uncertain. The length of the CDR3 is 16 residues. CDR1 and CDR2 from the germline V gene are ENHRY and SYGVKD. The V gene lost 0 bases and the J gene lost 4 bases, with 13 bases spanning the gap. CDR3 sequence: CAISESQAVRYNEQFF. In nucleotides, the CDR3 is TGTGCCATCAGTGAGTCCCAGGCAGTTCGATACAATGAGCAGTTCTTC.

On this clonotype: A much larger clone lies one base from this, so it may be a read error. The rearrangement uses TRBV15 and TRBJ2-1; D might be TRBD2 (5 bases). Germline loops: CDR1 LNHNV, CDR2 YYDKDF (reference sequence). This CDR3 has 13 residues. The chain's CDR3 is CATSSAPGDEQLF. Here the CDR3 DNA reads TGTGCCACCAGCTCAGCCCCCGGGGATGAGCAGCTCTTC.

The V call is TRBV12-3 or TRBV12-4, the J call TRBJ2-3, with 8 bases identical to TRBD2. The V segment lost 0 bases and the J segment 0 bases; nucleotides outside the gene matches: 8. This CDR3 region has 18 residues. CDR3 DNA: TGTGCCAGCAGTTTAGCCCTGGGGGTAGCGGGAAGCACAGATACGCAGTATTTT. As protein: CASSLALGVAGSTDTQYF.

This clonotype was counted at least ten times. The V and J genes are TRBV12-3 or TRBV12-4 and TRBJ2-5; 8 bases map to TRBD1. This CDR3 has 15 residues. J lost 7 bases, V lost 5 bases, and 12 bases had no gene match. The CDR3 region has the DNA TGTGCCAGCAGTACCTTCGGACAGGGATCATGGACCCAGTACTTC. Its protein product is CASSTFGQGSWTQYF.

This clonotype came up a few times. V gene TRBV5-4 combines with J gene TRBJ2-1; 7 bases map to TRBD2. Germline assignment: CDR1 SGHNT and CDR2 YYREEE (reference sequence). The length of the CDR3 is 17 residues. The V segment lost 5 bases and the J segment 3 bases; nucleotides outside the gene matches: 14. CDR3 sequence (DNA): TGTGCCAGCAGGACCATTGGAGGGAGCGGGGACTACAATGAGCAGTTCTTC. As protein: CASRTIGGSGDYNEQFF.

As concerns this clonotype: A single base separates this from a much larger clone, so it may be a read error. CDR3 bases: TGTGCCAGCAGTCCCCCGGCCCAAGAGACCCAGTACTTC. Translation: CASSPPAQETQYF. The chain uses TRBV28 and TRBJ2-5, with D unresolved. The CDR3 contains 13 residues. The ends were cut back, 5 bases at V and 1 base at J, with 8 bases in the middle. CDR1 MDHEN and CDR2 SYDVKM come from the germline V gene.

A remark on this clonotype: A junction boundary mismatches the germline segment, possibly from a read error. The chain employs TRBV3-1 and TRBJ2-3; 8 positions agree with TRBD2. Germline values: CDR1 LGHDT, CDR2 YNNKEL (reference sequence). The CDR3 consists of 17 residues. The CDR3 DNA reads TGTGCCAGCAGCCGCGTCTTCAGCGGGGGCCCCACAGGTACGCAGTATTTT. It translates to CASSRVFSGGPTGTQYF.

The table lists this clonotype with many counts. The gene calls are TRBV20-1 and TRBJ1-2; 7 bases agree with TRBD1. Germline CDR1 is DFQATT and CDR2 is SNEGSKA (reference sequence). V lost 0 bases to trimming and J lost 8 bases; unmatched junction nucleotides: 12. This CDR3 spans 15 amino acids. CDR3 sequence (DNA): TGCAGTGCTAGAGATCCAGAGACAGGGCTAGAAGGCTACACCTTC. Translating gives CSARDPETGLEGYTF.

This clonotype has a count of ten or more. This chain connects TRBV12-3 or TRBV12-4 to TRBJ1-3; the match to TRBD1 covers 7 bases. Unmatched junction bases numbered 3, after V lost 4 bases and J lost 3 bases. This CDR3 comprises 14 residues. In DNA form, the CDR3 reads TGTGCCAGCAGTTCCCGGGACAGTGGAAACACCATATATTTT. Protein product: CASSSRDSGNTIYF.

The V gene is TRBV29-1, the J gene TRBJ2-3; unclear D gene. Trimming pared 4 bases from V and 0 bases from J, leaving 2 bases between. The CDR3 totals 11 residues. Germline CDR1 is SQVTM and CDR2 is ANQGSEA. The CDR3 reads CSVGSTDTQYF. The CDR3 nucleotides read TGCAGCGTTGGCAGCACAGATACGCAGTATTTT.

DNA for the CDR3: TGTGCCACCAGTGACCCCGGGACAGGGAAACACTATGGCTACACCTTC. The encoded protein is CATSDPGTGKHYGYTF. The chain carries TRBV24-1 and TRBJ1-2; 9 bases line up with TRBD1. Germline lookup yields CDR1 KGHDR and CDR2 SFDVKD. V was clipped by 4 bases and J by 3 bases; unmatched bases: 8. The CDR3 runs to 16 residues.

Turning to this clonotype: A read error may account for a junction end that differs from germline. The chain carries TRBV5-1 and TRBJ2-2; no reliable D call. This CDR3 is 16 amino acids long. Germline lookup yields CDR1 SGHRS and CDR2 YFSETQ. In DNA, the CDR3 is TGCGCCAGCGGCTTGATTTTGCTGGAGAACGCCGGGGAGCTGTTTTTT. This codes for CASGLILLENAGELFF.

This clonotype has just a few counts. V and J are TRBV7-9 and TRBJ2-3; no firm D call. CDR3 length equals 14 residues. Looked up from germline, CDR1 is SEHNR and CDR2 is FQNEAQ (reference sequence). Trimming left V 2 bases short and J 2 bases short, with 8 bases between. As DNA, the CDR3 is TGTGCCAGCAGCTTACTAGGGCTCACAGATACGCAGTATTTT. It encodes CASSLLGLTDTQYF.